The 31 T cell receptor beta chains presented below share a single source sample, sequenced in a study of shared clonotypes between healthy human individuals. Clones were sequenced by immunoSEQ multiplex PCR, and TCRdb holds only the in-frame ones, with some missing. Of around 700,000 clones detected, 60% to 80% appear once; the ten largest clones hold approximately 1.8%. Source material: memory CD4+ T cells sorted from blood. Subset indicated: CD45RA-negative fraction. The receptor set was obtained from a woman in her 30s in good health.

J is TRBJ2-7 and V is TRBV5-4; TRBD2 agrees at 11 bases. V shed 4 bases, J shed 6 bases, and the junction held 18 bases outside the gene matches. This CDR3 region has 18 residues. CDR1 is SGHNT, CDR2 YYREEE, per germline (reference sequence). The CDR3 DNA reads TGTGCCAGCAGCCCCTCGGGACTAGCGGCCTCGGGAGGTTCCGAGCAGTACTTC. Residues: CASSPSGLAASGGSEQYF.

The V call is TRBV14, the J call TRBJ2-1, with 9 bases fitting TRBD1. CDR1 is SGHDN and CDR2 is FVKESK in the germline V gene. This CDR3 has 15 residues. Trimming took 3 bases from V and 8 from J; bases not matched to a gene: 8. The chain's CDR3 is CASSHTGQGSYEQFF. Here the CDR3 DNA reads TGTGCCAGCAGCCACACGGGACAGGGTTCTTATGAGCAGTTCTTC.

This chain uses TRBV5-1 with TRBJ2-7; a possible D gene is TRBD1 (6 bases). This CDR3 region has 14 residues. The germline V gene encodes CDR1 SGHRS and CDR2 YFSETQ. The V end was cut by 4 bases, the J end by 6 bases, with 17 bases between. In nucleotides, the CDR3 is TGCGCCAGCAGCATCATAACAGGGATCAGCGAGCAGTACTTC. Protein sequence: CASSIITGISEQYF.

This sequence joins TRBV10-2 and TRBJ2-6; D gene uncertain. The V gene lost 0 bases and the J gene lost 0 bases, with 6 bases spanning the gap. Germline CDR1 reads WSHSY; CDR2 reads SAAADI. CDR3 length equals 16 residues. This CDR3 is CASSESPSSGANVLTF. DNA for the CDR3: TGCGCCAGCAGTGAGTCCCCTTCCTCTGGGGCCAACGTCCTGACTTTC.

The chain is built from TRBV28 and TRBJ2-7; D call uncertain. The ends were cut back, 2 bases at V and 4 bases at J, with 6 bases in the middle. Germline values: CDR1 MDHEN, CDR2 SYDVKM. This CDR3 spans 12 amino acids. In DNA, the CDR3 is TGTGCCAGCAGTTTAAAGGAATACGAGCAGTACTTC. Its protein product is CASSLKEYEQYF.

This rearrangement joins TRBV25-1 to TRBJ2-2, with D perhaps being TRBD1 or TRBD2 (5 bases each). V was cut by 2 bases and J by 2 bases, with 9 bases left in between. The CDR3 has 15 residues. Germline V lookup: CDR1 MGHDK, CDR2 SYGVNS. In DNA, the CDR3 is TGTGCCAGCAGTGAAGGGGGAGATAACACCGGGGAGCTGTTTTTT. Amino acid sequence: CASSEGGDNTGELFF.

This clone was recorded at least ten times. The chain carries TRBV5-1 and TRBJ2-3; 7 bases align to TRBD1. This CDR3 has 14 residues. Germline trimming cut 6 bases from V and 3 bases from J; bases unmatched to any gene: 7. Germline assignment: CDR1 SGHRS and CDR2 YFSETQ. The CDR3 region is CASMTGRATDTQYF. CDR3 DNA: TGCGCCAGCATGACAGGGAGAGCTACAGATACGCAGTATTTT. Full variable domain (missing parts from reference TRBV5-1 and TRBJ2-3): KAGVTQTPRYLIKTRGQQVTLSCSPISGHRSVSWYQQTPGQGLQFLFEYFSETQRNKGNFPGRFSGRQFSNSRSEMNVSTLELGDSALYLCASMTGRATDTQYFGPGTRLTVL.

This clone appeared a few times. CDR3 amino acids: CASRSQTGAYGYTF. For the CDR3, the DNA is TGTGCCAGCAGGTCTCAAACAGGAGCCTATGGCTACACCTTC. J is TRBJ1-2 and V is TRBV28, with D maybe TRBD1 (5 bases). Between the trimmed V and J ends, which lost 6 bases and 4 bases, there was a span of 15 bases. This CDR3 spans 14 amino acids. CDR1 and CDR2 (germline): MDHEN, SYDVKM.

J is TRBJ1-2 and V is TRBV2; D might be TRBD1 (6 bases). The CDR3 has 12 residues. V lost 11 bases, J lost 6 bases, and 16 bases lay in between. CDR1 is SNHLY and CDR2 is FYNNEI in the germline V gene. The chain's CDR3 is CAGPTGPHGYTF. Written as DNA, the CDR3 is TGTGCCGGACCTACAGGGCCTCATGGCTACACCTTC.

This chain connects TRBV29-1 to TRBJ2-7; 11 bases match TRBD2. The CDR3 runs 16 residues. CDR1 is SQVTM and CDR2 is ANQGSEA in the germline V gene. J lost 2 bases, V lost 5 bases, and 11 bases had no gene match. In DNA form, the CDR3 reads TGCAGCGTTTTGCCGGGACTAGCGGTACCACCCTACGAGCAGTACTTC. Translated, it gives CSVLPGLAVPPYEQYF.

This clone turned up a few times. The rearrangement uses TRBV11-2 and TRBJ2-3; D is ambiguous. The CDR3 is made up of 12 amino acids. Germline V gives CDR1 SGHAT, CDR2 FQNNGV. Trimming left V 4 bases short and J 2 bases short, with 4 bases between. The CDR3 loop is CASSSNTDTQYF. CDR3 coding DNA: TGTGCCAGCAGCTCTAACACAGATACGCAGTATTTT.

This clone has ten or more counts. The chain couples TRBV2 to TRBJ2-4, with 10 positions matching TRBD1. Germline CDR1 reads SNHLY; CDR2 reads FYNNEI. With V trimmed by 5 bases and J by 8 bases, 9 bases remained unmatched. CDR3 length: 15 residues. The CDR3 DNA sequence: TGTGCCAGCAGTTCGGAGGGACAGGGGATGGACATTCAGTACTTC. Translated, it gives CASSSEGQGMDIQYF.

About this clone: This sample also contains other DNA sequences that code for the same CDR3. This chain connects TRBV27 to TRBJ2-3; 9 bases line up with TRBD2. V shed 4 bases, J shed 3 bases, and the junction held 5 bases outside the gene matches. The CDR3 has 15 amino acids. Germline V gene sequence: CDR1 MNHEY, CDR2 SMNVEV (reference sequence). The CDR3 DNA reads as TGTGCCAGCAGTTCCCTAGCGGGAACAACAGATACGCAGTATTTT. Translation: CASSSLAGTTDTQYF.

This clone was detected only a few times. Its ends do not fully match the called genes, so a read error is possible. The CDR3 DNA reads TGTGCCAGCAGTAGCCAGGGGGGTGGGGCCAACGTCCTGACTTTC. It is translated as CASSSQGGGANVLTF. The rearrangement joins TRBV19 to TRBJ2-6; TRBD1 might be the D (7 bases). The CDR3 sequence is 15 residues long. Germline lookup yields CDR1 LNHDA and CDR2 SQIVND (reference sequence).

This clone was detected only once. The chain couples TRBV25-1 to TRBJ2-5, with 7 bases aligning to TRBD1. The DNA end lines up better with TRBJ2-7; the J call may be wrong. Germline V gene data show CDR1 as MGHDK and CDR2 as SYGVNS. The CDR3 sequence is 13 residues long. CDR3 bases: TGTGCCAGCAGCCGACAGGGCTCCTACGAGCAGTACTTC. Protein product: CASSRQGSYEQYF.

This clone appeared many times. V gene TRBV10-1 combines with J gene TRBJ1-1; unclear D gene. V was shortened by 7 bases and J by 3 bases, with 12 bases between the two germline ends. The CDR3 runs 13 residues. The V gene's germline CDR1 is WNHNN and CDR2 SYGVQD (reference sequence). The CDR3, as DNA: TGCGCCAGCAATGACCCCGGGGACACTGAAGCTTTCTTT. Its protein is CASNDPGDTEAFF.

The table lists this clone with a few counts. The CDR3 is CASSLLGSVTQYF. The CDR3 nucleotides are TGTGCCAGCAGTTTATTAGGGTCTGTAACCCAGTACTTC. The chain carries TRBV27 and TRBJ2-5, with D uncertain. Trimming shortened V by 1 base and J by 8 bases, and 11 bases separated the two germline ends. The CDR3 has 13 residues. Germline V lookup: CDR1 MNHEY, CDR2 SMNVEV (reference sequence).

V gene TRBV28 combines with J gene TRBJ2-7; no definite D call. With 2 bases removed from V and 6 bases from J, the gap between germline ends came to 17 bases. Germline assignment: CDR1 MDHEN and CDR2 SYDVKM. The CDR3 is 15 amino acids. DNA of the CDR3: TGTGCCAGCAGTTTACCTCAGAACAGCCTGACCGAGCAGTACTTC. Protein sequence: CASSLPQNSLTEQYF.

The CDR3 DNA is TGTGCCAGCAGCCTAAATTACGAGCAGTACTTC. Protein product: CASSLNYEQYF. This chain joins TRBV25-1 and TRBJ2-7; D gene unclear. Between the trimmed V and J ends, which lost 6 bases and 4 bases, there was a span of 7 bases. This CDR3 contains 11 residues. Germline CDR1 is MGHDK and CDR2 is SYGVNS.

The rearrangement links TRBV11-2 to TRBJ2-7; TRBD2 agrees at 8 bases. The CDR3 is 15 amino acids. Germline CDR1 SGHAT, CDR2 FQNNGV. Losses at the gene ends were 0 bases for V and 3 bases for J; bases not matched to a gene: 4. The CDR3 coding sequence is TGTGCCAGCAGCTTAGATCCCGGGGGGGACTACGAGCAGTACTTC. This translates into CASSLDPGGDYEQYF.

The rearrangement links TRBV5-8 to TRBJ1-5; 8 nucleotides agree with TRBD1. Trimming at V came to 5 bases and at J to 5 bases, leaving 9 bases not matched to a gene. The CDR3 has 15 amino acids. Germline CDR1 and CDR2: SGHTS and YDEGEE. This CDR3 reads CASRPDRVGHQPQHF. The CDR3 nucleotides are TGTGCCAGCAGACCGGACAGGGTAGGGCATCAGCCCCAGCATTTT.

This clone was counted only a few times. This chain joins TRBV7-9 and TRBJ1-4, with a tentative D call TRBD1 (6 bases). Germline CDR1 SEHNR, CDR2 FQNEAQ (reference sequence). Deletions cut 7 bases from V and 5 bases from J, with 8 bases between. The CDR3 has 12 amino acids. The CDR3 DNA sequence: TGTGCCAGCAACAGGGAAAATGAAAAACTGTTTTTT. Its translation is CASNRENEKLFF.

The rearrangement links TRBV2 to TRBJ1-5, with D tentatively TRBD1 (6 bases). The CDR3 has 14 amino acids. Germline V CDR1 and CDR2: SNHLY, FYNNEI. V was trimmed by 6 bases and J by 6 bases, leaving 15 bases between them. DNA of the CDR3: TGTGCCAGCAGGGGGGACACGCAACTTCAGCCCCAGCATTTT. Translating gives CASRGDTQLQPQHF.

CDR3 sequence reads: CASSFQGRSYEQYF. The CDR3 DNA is TGTGCCAGCAGCTTTCAGGGGAGGTCCTACGAGCAGTACTTC. The chain joins TRBV7-9 to TRBJ2-7; the D call may be TRBD1 or TRBD2 (6 bases each). Germline V CDR1 and CDR2: SEHNR, FQNEAQ (reference sequence). CDR3 length: 14 residues. V lost 3 bases, J lost 1 base, and 10 bases lay in between.

The DNA for the CDR3 is TGTGCCAGCAGCTCTCGGACTAGCTCCTACAATGAGCAGTTCTTC. This codes for CASSSRTSSYNEQFF. The rearrangement uses TRBV11-2 and TRBJ2-1; 7 positions match TRBD2. The V and J ends lost 4 bases and 0 bases, in that order; junction bases with no gene match: 3. Germline values: CDR1 SGHAT, CDR2 FQNNGV. This CDR3 has 15 amino acids.

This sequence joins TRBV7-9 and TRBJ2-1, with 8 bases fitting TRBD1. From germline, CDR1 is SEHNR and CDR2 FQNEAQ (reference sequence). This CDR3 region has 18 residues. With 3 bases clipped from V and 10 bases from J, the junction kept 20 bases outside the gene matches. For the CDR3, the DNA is TGTGCCAGCAGCTTCCCGATGGGCCGGCAGGGGGCTTTTGAAGAGCAGTTCTTC. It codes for CASSFPMGRQGAFEEQFF.

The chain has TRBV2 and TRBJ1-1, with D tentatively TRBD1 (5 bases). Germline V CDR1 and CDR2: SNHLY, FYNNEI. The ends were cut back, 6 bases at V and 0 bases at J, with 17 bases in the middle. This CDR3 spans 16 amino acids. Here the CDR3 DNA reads TGTGCCAGCAGCCCAGCGGCTGCAGGGATGAACACTGAAGCTTTCTTT. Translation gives CASSPAAAGMNTEAFF.

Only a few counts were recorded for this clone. The CDR3 DNA reads TGTGCCAGCAGTGCCCGTATCCGGACAGGGGACTACGAGCAGTACTTC. Encoded protein: CASSARIRTGDYEQYF. This chain links TRBV28 with TRBJ2-7; TRBD1 aligns across 9 bases. Germline loops: CDR1 MDHEN, CDR2 SYDVKM. The CDR3 has 16 amino acids. V dropped 5 bases and J dropped 3; count of bases not matched to a gene: 11.

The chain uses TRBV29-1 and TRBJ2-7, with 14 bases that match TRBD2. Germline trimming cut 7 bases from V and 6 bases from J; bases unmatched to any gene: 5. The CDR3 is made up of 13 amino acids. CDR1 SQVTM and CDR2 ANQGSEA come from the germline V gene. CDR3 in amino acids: CSATGLAGAEQYF. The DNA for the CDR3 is TGCAGCGCCACGGGACTAGCGGGAGCCGAGCAGTACTTC.

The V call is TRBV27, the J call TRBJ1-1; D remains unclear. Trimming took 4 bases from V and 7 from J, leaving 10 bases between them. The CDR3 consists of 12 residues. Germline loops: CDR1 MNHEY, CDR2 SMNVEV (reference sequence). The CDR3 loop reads CASSSGRLEAFF. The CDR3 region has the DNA TGTGCCAGCAGTTCTGGACGGCTTGAAGCTTTCTTT.

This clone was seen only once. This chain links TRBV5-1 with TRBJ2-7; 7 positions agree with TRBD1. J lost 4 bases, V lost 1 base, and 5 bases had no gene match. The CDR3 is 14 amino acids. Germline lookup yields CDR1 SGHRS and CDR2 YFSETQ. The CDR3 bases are TGCGCCAGCAGCTTGACAGGGGTAATGTACGAGCAGTACTTC. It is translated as CASSLTGVMYEQYF.